This is a list of T cell receptor beta chains from one sample in a study of CD8+ T cells in alopecia areata. This table comes from immunoSEQ multiplex PCR, and its TCRdb copy is limited to in-frame clones, with some not included. The data contain under 7,500 clones, about 67% of them singletons. The source was skin, collected at week 0. These receptors all come from a human donor with alopecia areata. The CDR3 runs from the conserved cysteine through the conserved F or W. A D gene is named only where the DNA matches it firmly. Part of the rows lack a size; the others show once, few, many or a class for expanded clones.

>TRBJ2-7|NA|NA|TRBV9
TGTGCCAGCAGCGACTCCGACAAGTCCTACGAGCAGTACTTC
CASSDSDKSYEQYF
>TRBJ2-5|NA|NA|TRBV2
TGTGCCAGCAGTGAAGTGGGGGTAGGGGGGTATGTGACCCAGTACTTC
CASSEVGVGGYVTQYF
>TRBJ2-3|NA|once|TRBV7-9
TGTGCCAGCAGCTTGGACGTCGGGGATACGCAGTATTTT
CASSLDVGDTQYF
>TRBJ1-6|TRBD1|NA|TRBV19
TGTGCCAGTAGTATAGGAGACAGGGGCTATAATTCACCCCTCCACTTT
CASSIGDRGYNSPLHF
>TRBJ2-3|NA|NA|TRBV7-9
TGTGCCAGCAGCTCGAGACTAGAAAGCACAGATACGCAGTATTTT
CASSSRLESTDTQYF
>TRBJ1-2|NA|NA|TRBV7-9
TGTGCCAGCAGCTTAGTTCGGTCCCCTGGCTACACCTTC
CASSLVRSPGYTF
>TRBJ1-6|NA|NA|TRBV15
TGTGCCACCAGCAGGGCGGAAGGACAGAGAAATTCACCCCTCCACTTT
CATSRAEGQRNSPLHF
>TRBJ1-2|TRBD1|NA|TRBV5-1
TGCGCCAGCAGCCTAATCTCAGGGGGCGCTAACTATGGCTACACCTTC
CASSLISGGANYGYTF
>TRBJ2-3|NA|NA|TRBV4-1
TGCGCCAGCAGCCAAGTTGCGGGGAGCACAGATACGCAGTATTTT
CASSQVAGSTDTQYF
>TRBJ1-4|TRBD1|few|TRBV5-1
TGCGCCAGCAGCCCGACAGGGGGCGGGTTAGAAAAACTGTTTTTT
CASSPTGGGLEKLFF
>TRBJ2-5|TRBD1|NA|TRBV18
TGTGCCAGCACATTAGAAACCGGACAGGGACAGACCCAGTACTTC
CASTLETGQGQTQYF
>TRBJ2-7|NA|NA|TRBV7-2
TGTGCCAGCAGCCCCACTGGTTACGAGCAGTACTTC
CASSPTGYEQYF
>TRBJ1-2|NA|NA|TRBV30
TGTGCCTGGAGTGAGAGGGCTGGCTACACCTTC
CAWSERAGYTF
>TRBJ1-1|NA|once|TRBV10-3
TGTGCCATCAGTGTCGGTCCGGGGGCGGGGTACACTGAAGCTTTCTTT
CAISVGPGAGYTEAFF
>TRBJ2-1|NA|NA|TRBV30
TGTGCCTGGAATGTTGGTAGCTCCTACAATGAGCAGTTCTTC
CAWNVGSSYNEQFF
>TRBJ2-2|NA|once|TRBV7-9
TGTGCCAGCAGCATGGGCGGAACCGGGGAGCTGTTTTTT
CASSMGGTGELFF
>TRBJ1-6|NA|NA|TRBV12-5
TGTGCTAGTGGCCCTCCAGGGATCAATTCACCCCTCCACTTT
CASGPPGINSPLHF
>TRBJ2-2|TRBD2|NA|TRBV6-5
TGTGCCAGCACTTTAGCGGGGACCGGGGAGCTGTTTTTT
CASTLAGTGELFF
>TRBJ2-5|NA|few|TRBV6-5
TGTGCCAGCATTTCCCGGAGGGGCGGGGAGACCCAGTACTTC
CASISRRGGETQYF
>TRBJ2-1|TRBD1|NA|TRBV4-2
TGTGCCAGCAGCCAAGATGGGACAGGGGGATACAATGAGCAGTTCTTC
CASSQDGTGGYNEQFF
>TRBJ1-1|NA|NA|TRBV5-5
TGTGCCAGCAGCTTAAGTAGGAACACTGAAGCTTTCTTT
CASSLSRNTEAFF
>TRBJ1-3|TRBD1|NA|TRBV14
TGTGCCAGCAGCGTCGGACAGGGGACATCTACCATATATTTT
CASSVGQGTSTIYF
>TRBJ2-7|TRBD1|NA|TRBV2
TGTGCCAGCAGTGAAATCGGCGGGACAGGAGCTTACGAGCAGTACTTC
CASSEIGGTGAYEQYF
>TRBJ2-7|NA|few|TRBV4-3
TGCGCCAGCAGCCTGGGACTCCGGGCCGACGAGCAGTACTTC
CASSLGLRADEQYF
>TRBJ2-1|NA|few|TRBV30
TGTGCCTGGAGTGTAGTGGGTTACAATGAGCAGTTCTTC
CAWSVVGYNEQFF
>TRBJ1-2|NA|NA|TRBV13
TGTGCCAGCAGCCCTCGGGGCGGGGAACTCTATGGCTACACCTTC
CASSPRGGELYGYTF
>TRBJ1-1|NA|NA|TRBV25-1
TGTGCCAGCAGTGAATATCCAGTGGGAGGGAGGACTGAAGCTTTCTTT
CASSEYPVGGRTEAFF
>TRBJ1-5|NA|NA|TRBV4-2
TGTGCCAGCAGCCAAGAGCCAGGGATCAATCAGCCCCAGCATTTT
CASSQEPGINQPQHF
>TRBJ1-2|NA|NA|TRBV30
TGTGCCTGGCTCTCAGACTTCTATGGCTACACCTTC
CAWLSDFYGYTF
>TRBJ2-1|NA|NA|TRBV2
TGTGCCAGCAGTGAGGCCCCGGGAGATGAGCAGTTCTTC
CASSEAPGDEQFF
>TRBJ2-2|NA|NA|TRBV11-2
TGTGCCAGCAGCCTAGGGAGCGGGGAGCTGTTTTTT
CASSLGSGELFF
>TRBJ1-5|NA|NA|TRBV5-1
TGCGCCAGCAGCTTGGTTATGGGCAGGTGGTATCAGCCCCAGCATTTT
CASSLVMGRWYQPQHF
>TRBJ2-7|TRBD2|NA|TRBV27
TGTGCCAGCAGTTTAAATACGCGGGGGAGCGAGCAGTACTTC
CASSLNTRGSEQYF